The 10 T cell receptor beta chains in this list originate from one sample, sequenced in a study of cytomegalovirus exposure and HLA in healthy donors. Clones were read by immunoSEQ multiplex PCR, and TCRdb kept only the in-frame ones, dropping some. The repertoire holds approximately 44,000 clones, 80% to 90% seen once, with 6% to 8% in the top ten. Sequenced: PBMCs. These receptors were taken from a woman aged 25-40 years in good health and CMV-seronegative.

The gene calls are TRBV13 and TRBJ2-7, with TRBD2 matching 7 bases. CDR3 length equals 14 residues. CDR1 and CDR2 from the germline V gene are PRHDT and FYEKMQ (reference sequence). The trim removed 1 base at V and 5 bases at J, leaving 5 bases unmatched. The CDR3 region is CASSLVREDNEQYF. For the CDR3, the DNA is TGTGCCAGCAGCTTAGTACGGGAGGACAACGAGCAGTACTTC.

This clone was recorded only once. The chain is built from TRBV19 and TRBJ2-2; D uncertain. V was pared by 9 bases and J by 6 bases, with 14 bases between. This CDR3 has 13 amino acids. Germline V gives CDR1 LNHDA, CDR2 SQIVND (reference sequence). The chain's CDR3 is CASAHGRAGELFF. CDR3 DNA: TGTGCCAGCGCTCACGGCCGGGCCGGGGAGCTGTTTTTT. Combining the CDR3 with reference TRBV19 and TRBJ2-2 gives the whole variable domain DGGITQSPKYLFRKEGQNVTLSCEQNLNHDAMYWYRQDPGQGLRLIYYSQIVNDFQKGDIAEGYSVSREKKESFPLTVTSAQKNPTAFYLCASAHGRAGELFFGEGSRLTVL.

V and J are TRBV27 and TRBJ2-4; perhaps TRBD2 as D (5 bases). Per the germline V gene, CDR1 is MNHEY and CDR2 is SMNVEV (reference sequence). The CDR3 spans 14 residues. V gave up 3 bases and J gave up 10 bases, with 16 bases separating them. CDR3 amino acids: CASSFNLGVGIQYF. For the CDR3, the DNA is TGTGCCAGCAGTTTCAATTTGGGAGTGGGGATTCAGTACTTC.

In DNA, the CDR3 is TGTGCCAGCAGCCGGACGGGACAGCATAACTATGGCTACACCTTC. As protein: CASSRTGQHNYGYTF. The chain uses TRBV5-6 and TRBJ1-2, with 7 bases matching TRBD1. The CDR3 covers 15 residues. V lost 4 bases and J lost 1; bases outside the gene matches: 7. Germline assignment: CDR1 SGHDT and CDR2 YYEEEE.

V is TRBV27 and J is TRBJ1-5; TRBD1 is a possible D gene (5 bases). V was pared by 8 bases and J by 6 bases, with 17 bases between. Germline CDR1 reads MNHEY; CDR2 reads SMNVEV (reference sequence). CDR3 length: 14 amino acids. CDR3 coding DNA: TGTGCCAGCGGGGACTCGGGGTTCGGTCAGCCCCAGCATTTT. It codes for CASGDSGFGQPQHF.

The chain employs TRBV5-1 and TRBJ2-3; 9 bases are shared with TRBD2. Trimming removed 0 bases from V and 5 bases from J; junction bases left unmatched: 7. The CDR3 sequence is 16 residues long. Germline CDR1 and CDR2: SGHRS and YFSETQ. The DNA for the CDR3 is TGCGCCAGCAGCTTGGAGGGCGGGAGGGCCGTAGATACGCAGTATTTT. This sequence encodes CASSLEGGRAVDTQYF.

This clone occurred once. The rearrangement joins TRBV25-1 to TRBJ1-5; D not resolved. V was cut by 3 bases and J by 0 bases, with 9 bases left in between. The V gene's germline CDR1 is MGHDK and CDR2 SYGVNS. There are 15 residues in the CDR3. CDR3: CASSDAGNSNQPQHF. As DNA, the CDR3 is TGTGCCAGCAGTGACGCCGGGAATAGCAATCAGCCCCAGCATTTT.

This chain links TRBV28 with TRBJ1-1, with 7 nucleotides matching TRBD1. The V gene's germline CDR1 is MDHEN and CDR2 SYDVKM. The CDR3 sequence is 15 residues long. With 2 bases clipped from V and 0 bases from J, the junction kept 3 bases outside the gene matches. The CDR3 DNA sequence: TGTGCCAGCAGTTTAACAGGGGTCATGAACACTGAAGCTTTCTTT. This translates into CASSLTGVMNTEAFF.

The CDR3, as DNA: TGTGCCAGCAGTCGGCAGGGGACGAGCAATCAGCCCCAGCATTTT. Amino acids: CASSRQGTSNQPQHF. This chain joins TRBV6-5 and TRBJ1-5; perhaps TRBD1 as D (6 bases). Germline-derived CDR1 and CDR2 are MNHEY and SVGAGI. The V and J ends lost 5 bases and 1 base respectively, with 12 bases between them. The CDR3 consists of 15 residues.

This chain uses TRBV11-3 with TRBJ2-3, with TRBD2 as a possible D gene (5 bases). CDR3 length equals 15 residues. The V gene lost 3 bases and the J gene lost 5 bases, with 15 bases spanning the gap. Germline assignment: CDR1 SGHNT and CDR2 YENEEA. The DNA of the CDR3 is TGTGCCAGCAGCTTCCGTGGGGAGACGAGAGATACGCAGTATTTT. Translated: CASSFRGETRDTQYF.